The rows below give T cell receptor beta chains drawn from one sample of a study of T cell changes during pregnancy in multiple sclerosis. Produced via immunoSEQ multiplex PCR; TCRdb's table is partial and in-frame only. This table has just under 45,000 clones, over 85% appearing once. The specimen comprised CD4+ T cells from peripheral blood mononuclear cells, sampled in the first trimester of pregnancy. These TCRs come from a female donor with multiple sclerosis, enrolled in a pregnancy study. Each CDR3 is given with its conserved first and last residue. The D gene is left open where the match is weak. A row's size may be missing; if present it is once, few, many or a size class.

clone_size j_call d_call v_call cdr3_aa cdr3_nt
. TRBJ2-6 TRBD1 TRBV7-9 CASSLAGGTSGANVLTF TGTGCCAGCAGCTTAGCAGGGGGCACTTCTGGGGCCAACGTCCTGACTTTC
. TRBJ1-3 . TRBV7-9 CASSFQPTELGNTIYF TGTGCCAGCAGCTTCCAGCCGACAGAATTAGGAAACACCATATATTTT
. TRBJ1-5 . TRBV19 CASLPRDTLVNQPQHF TGTGCCAGTCTGCCCCGGGACACCCTAGTCAATCAGCCCCAGCATTTT
. TRBJ2-7 . TRBV6-1 CASSAVSYEQYF TGTGCCAGCTCCGCAGTCTCCTACGAGCAGTACTTC
. TRBJ2-5 . TRBV19 CASSQGLPETQYF TGTGCCAGTAGCCAGGGACTTCCAGAGACCCAGTACTTC
once TRBJ2-2 . TRBV5-1 CASSLNSAGTGELFF TGCGCCAGCAGCTTGAATTCGGCAGGGACCGGGGAGCTGTTTTTT
. TRBJ1-1 TRBD1 TRBV18 CASSLDRRTEAFF TGTGCCAGCTCACTGGACAGGAGGACTGAAGCTTTCTTT
. TRBJ2-1 TRBD2 TRBV6-5 CASSQGLAGTEQFF TGTGCCAGCAGTCAGGGACTAGCGGGAACCGAGCAGTTCTTC
. TRBJ2-5 TRBD2 TRBV11-3 CASSLGASSGRNAETQYF TGTGCCAGCAGCTTAGGTGCTTCTAGCGGGAGGAATGCGGAGACCCAGTACTTC
. TRBJ2-7 TRBD1 TRBV27 CASREVGTGSSYEQYF TGTGCCAGCAGAGAGGTCGGGACAGGGAGCTCCTACGAGCAGTACTTC
. TRBJ2-1 TRBD2 TRBV7-2 CASSQLAGGPNEQFF TGTGCCAGCAGCCAACTAGCGGGAGGGCCAAATGAGCAGTTCTTC
. TRBJ2-3 TRBD2 TRBV7-2 CASSPGLAGALGTQYF TGTGCCAGCAGCCCGGGACTAGCGGGAGCCCTCGGTACGCAGTATTTT
. TRBJ2-1 TRBD2 TRBV14 CASSQWGSGRAESRQFF TGTGCCAGCAGCCAGTGGGGTAGCGGGAGGGCCGAGTCTCGGCAGTTCTTC
few TRBJ2-2 . TRBV28 CASKLTWGELFF TGTGCCAGCAAATTGACTTGGGGGGAGCTGTTTTTT
. TRBJ2-2 . TRBV6-1 CASSELLGSIPGELFF TGTGCCAGCAGTGAACTCCTCGGGAGTATACCCGGGGAGCTGTTTTTT
. TRBJ2-7 . TRBV5-4 CASSLDRYEQYF TGTGCCAGCAGCCTCGACAGGTACGAGCAGTACTTC
. TRBJ1-3 TRBD1 TRBV14 CASSQVFLNPLGQDSGNTIYF TGTGCCAGCAGCCAAGTTTTCCTTAACCCCCTGGGACAGGACTCTGGAAACACCATATATTTT
few TRBJ1-1 . TRBV5-6 CASTAPGTTEAFF TGTGCCAGCACCGCCCCGGGGACTACTGAAGCTTTCTTT
few TRBJ1-2 TRBD1 TRBV7-6 CASSKGQGWGYTF TGTGCCAGCAGCAAGGGACAGGGGTGGGGCTACACCTTC
. TRBJ2-7 TRBD2 TRBV27 CASTLTSGATYEQYF TGTGCCAGCACTCTGACTAGCGGGGCTACCTACGAGCAGTACTTC
. TRBJ1-2 TRBD1 TRBV19 CASSGTGYGYTF TGTGCCAGTAGCGGGACAGGGTATGGCTACACCTTC
. TRBJ1-6 . TRBV6-5 CASRQSVPHSPLHF TGTGCCAGCAGGCAATCGGTTCCTCATTCACCCCTCCACTTT
. TRBJ1-5 . TRBV30 CAWSAGDGAHQPQHF TGTGCCTGGAGTGCAGGGGACGGCGCCCATCAGCCCCAGCATTTT
. TRBJ1-4 . TRBV5-1 CASSFFGLNEKLFF TGCGCCAGCAGCTTCTTCGGACTTAATGAAAAACTGTTTTTT
. TRBJ1-1 TRBD1 TRBV18 CASSPGQGRGGTEAFF TGTGCCAGCTCACCCGGACAGGGCAGAGGTGGCACTGAAGCTTTCTTT
. TRBJ2-7 TRBD2 TRBV5-1 CASSLAGRSYEQYF TGCGCCAGCAGTTTAGCGGGAAGGTCCTACGAGCAGTACTTC
. TRBJ2-3 TRBD2 TRBV10-3 CAISESTRASGSVDTQYF TGTGCCATCAGTGAGTCGACTCGGGCTAGCGGGAGTGTAGATACGCAGTATTTT
. TRBJ2-5 . TRBV2 CASSEWGVLAKETQYF TGTGCCAGCAGTGAATGGGGGGTCCTAGCCAAAGAGACCCAGTACTTC
. TRBJ2-1 . TRBV6-6 CASSPQGSGLNEQFF TGTGCCAGCAGTCCACAGGGAAGTGGACTCAATGAGCAGTTCTTC
once TRBJ1-5 TRBD1 TRBV9 CASSVGDRGKEPQHF TGTGCCAGCAGCGTAGGGGACAGGGGCAAAGAGCCCCAGCATTTT
. TRBJ1-1 . TRBV2 CASRKGRSTEAFF TGTGCCAGCAGGAAGGGGAGGAGCACTGAAGCTTTCTTT
. TRBJ1-1 . TRBV14 CASRKEAVYNTEAFF TGTGCCAGCAGGAAAGAGGCTGTTTACAACACTGAAGCTTTCTTT
. TRBJ2-7 . TRBV6-6 CASSYSHSPVVYEQYF TGTGCCAGCAGTTACTCGCACTCCCCGGTAGTTTACGAGCAGTACTTC
. TRBJ2-5 TRBD2 TRBV7-9 CASSSTGTSGRTQETQYF TGTGCCAGCAGCTCGACCGGGACTAGCGGGAGGACCCAAGAGACCCAGTACTTC
few TRBJ1-1 TRBD1 TRBV11-2 CASSSQGDHTEAFF TGTGCCAGCAGCTCACAGGGGGATCACACTGAAGCTTTCTTT
. TRBJ2-7 TRBD2 TRBV5-1 CASSGQTSGRAHEQYF TGCGCCAGCAGCGGCCAGACTAGCGGGAGGGCTCACGAGCAGTACTTC
. TRBJ2-1 TRBD1 TRBV7-2 CASRFLGDRDNNEQFF TGTGCCAGCAGGTTCCTTGGGGACAGGGATAATAATGAGCAGTTCTTC
. TRBJ2-3 TRBD2 TRBV7-7 CASSGGLGRTDTQYF TGTGCTAGCAGCGGGGGACTGGGTCGCACAGATACGCAGTATTTT
. TRBJ1-5 TRBD1 TRBV14 CASSQDLGTGESNQPQHF TGTGCCAGCAGCCAAGATCTGGGGACAGGGGAGTCTAATCAGCCCCAGCATTTT
. TRBJ2-7 TRBD1 TRBV5-1 CASSLVRTGLGEQYF TGCGCCAGCAGCTTGGTCCGGACAGGTCTTGGCGAGCAGTACTTC
. TRBJ2-2 . TRBV6-5 CASSLRGGELFF TGTGCCAGCAGTTTAAGGGGCGGGGAGCTGTTTTTT
. TRBJ2-7 . TRBV28 CASRYPTGRTSYEQYF TGTGCCAGCAGATACCCCACTGGGCGAACCTCCTACGAGCAGTACTTC
. TRBJ2-7 . TRBV11-2 CASGRARGEQYF TGTGCCAGCGGTCGGGCAAGGGGCGAGCAGTACTTC
. TRBJ2-2 . TRBV15 CATSRVRNTGELFF TGTGCCACCAGCAGAGTGAGGAACACCGGGGAGCTGTTTTTT
. TRBJ2-1 TRBD1 TRBV28 CASSFSGQPYNEQFF TGTGCCAGCAGTTTCTCGGGACAGCCTTACAATGAGCAGTTCTTC
. TRBJ2-1 TRBD2 TRBV5-1 CASGLAGVREQFF TGCGCCAGCGGCCTAGCGGGAGTCCGAGAGCAGTTCTTC